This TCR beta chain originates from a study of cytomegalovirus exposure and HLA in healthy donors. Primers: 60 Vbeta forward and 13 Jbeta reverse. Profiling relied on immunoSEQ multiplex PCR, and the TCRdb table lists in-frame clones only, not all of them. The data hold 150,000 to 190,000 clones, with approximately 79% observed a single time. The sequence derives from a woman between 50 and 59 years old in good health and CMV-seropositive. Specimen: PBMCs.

The CDR3, as DNA: TGTGCCAGCAGTGTGAGCCCCTTGCTAGATACGCAGTATTTT. As protein: CASSVSPLLDTQYF. The J gene is TRBJ2-3, the V gene TRBV2; D call uncertain. The CDR3 covers 14 residues. The germline V gene has CDR1 SNHLY and CDR2 FYNNEI. Trimming removed 4 bases at V and 5 bases at J, with 13 bases between.